The 3 T cell receptor beta chains below come from one sample, sequenced in a study of response to subunit inactivated influenza vaccine. Via MiXCR, TCRdb re-called the RT-PCR reads, giving one row per CDR3 protein. The sample has hundreds of thousands of distinct CDR3 sequences; 7.6% are singletons. This specimen consisted of PBMCs from blood, obtained roughly 24 months after vaccination. These receptors all stem from a man in his fifties or sixties who received an inactivated influenza vaccine.

This clonotype was counted many times. This chain connects TRBV12-3 or TRBV12-4 to TRBJ2-3; TRBD2 aligns across 10 bases. V dropped 3 bases and J dropped 3; count of bases not matched to a gene: 9. The CDR3 totals 17 residues. The CDR3 spells CASSFQWLAGVTDTQYF. The CDR3 DNA sequence: TGTGCCAGCAGTTTTCAGTGGCTAGCGGGAGTTACAGATACGCAGTATTTT.

This clonotype appeared a few times. The chain employs TRBV7-2 and TRBJ1-1; TRBD1 might be the D (6 bases). This CDR3 has 14 residues. V lost 5 bases, J lost 4 bases, and 14 bases lay in between. Looked up from germline, CDR1 is SGHTA and CDR2 is FQGNSA. The CDR3 nucleotides read TGTGCCAGCAGCGTCCCGGGACAAGCCACTGAAGCTTTCTTT. Translation gives CASSVPGQATEAFF.

This clonotype came up many times. This chain links TRBV6-2 or TRBV6-3 with TRBJ2-7; D is unclear. V was cut by 1 base and J by 1 base, with 11 bases left in between. CDR1 MNHEY and CDR2 SVGEGT come from the germline V gene. This CDR3 is 15 amino acids long. As DNA, the CDR3 is TGTGCCAGCAGTTACTTCTCGGACGGATCCTACGAGCAGTACTTC. Amino acids: CASSYFSDGSYEQYF.